This is a list of T cell receptor beta chains from one sample in a study of blood T cells in healthy people across ages. One entry per CDR3 protein, called by TCRdb with MiXCR from the 5' RACE reads. The table includes 600,000 to 900,000 distinct CDR3 sequences, roughly 24% detected once. These data were also filed under a second study, of T cells of mothers and their children.

The specimen was blood. The receptors come from a boy aged 5-17 years in good health. Both conserved end residues are part of each CDR3. A D gene is named only where the DNA matches it firmly. Not every row has a clone size; where given, it reads once, few, many or a size class.

clone size: -; J gene: TRBJ1-1; V gene: TRBV5-1; D gene: -; CDR3 DNA: TGCGCCAGCAGCTCCGGAGGGTCCGGGAACACTGAAGCTTTCTTT; CDR3 protein: CASSSGGSGNTEAFF
clone size: few; J gene: TRBJ2-1; V gene: TRBV20-1; D gene: -; CDR3 DNA: TGCAGTGCTCGGCTAGATTACAATGAGCAGTTCTTC; CDR3 protein: CSARLDYNEQFF
clone size: many; J gene: TRBJ2-1; V gene: TRBV12-3/TRBV12-4; D gene: TRBD2; CDR3 DNA: TGTGCCAGCGGCACTACGGGGGGATACAATGAGCAGTTCTTC; CDR3 protein: CASGTTGGYNEQFF
clone size: few; J gene: TRBJ2-7; V gene: TRBV5-1; D gene: -; CDR3 DNA: TGCGCCAGCAGCTTGGTGGAGGGGTCACCCTACGAGCAGTACTTC; CDR3 protein: CASSLVEGSPYEQYF
clone size: -; J gene: TRBJ2-5; V gene: TRBV9; D gene: TRBD2; CDR3 DNA: TGTGCCAGCAGCGCTAGCGGGGGGGCCATTGGAGAGACCCAGTACTTC; CDR3 protein: CASSASGGAIGETQYF
clone size: few; J gene: TRBJ1-3; V gene: TRBV28; D gene: TRBD1; CDR3 DNA: TGTGCCAGCAGTTTCCCCGTGGACAGGGGGCTACGAGACTCTGGAAACACCATATATTTT; CDR3 protein: CASSFPVDRGLRDSGNTIYF
clone size: -; J gene: TRBJ1-3; V gene: TRBV5-1; D gene: -; CDR3 DNA: TGCGCCAGCAGCTTGTTGCAGGGTTCGGACACCATATATTTT; CDR3 protein: CASSLLQGSDTIYF
clone size: few; J gene: TRBJ1-2; V gene: TRBV7-2; D gene: -; CDR3 DNA: TGTGCCAGCAGCTTAGCCCGAACAGATAACTATGGCTACACCTTC; CDR3 protein: CASSLARTDNYGYTF
clone size: few; J gene: TRBJ2-3; V gene: TRBV5-1; D gene: TRBD1; CDR3 DNA: TGCGCCAGCAGCTTGCCCACGGACAGGACCAGGACAGATACGCAGTATTTT; CDR3 protein: CASSLPTDRTRTDTQYF
clone size: few; J gene: TRBJ2-7; V gene: TRBV24-1; D gene: -; CDR3 DNA: TGTGCCACCTACAAGAGTGACTCCTACGAGCAGCACTTC; CDR3 protein: CATYKSDSYEQHF
clone size: -; J gene: TRBJ2-2; V gene: TRBV6-5; D gene: -; CDR3 DNA: TGTGCCAGCAGTTATGGCGACCTAGAGGACACCGGGGAGCTGTTTTTT; CDR3 protein: CASSYGDLEDTGELFF